This T cell receptor beta chain was observed in a study of blood T cell repertoires in COVID-19. Study information: Nucleic acid was either cDNA or gDNA, and it came from T cells, B-cell-depleted T cells, or PBMCs.

Per the authors' pipeline: Reference gene primer amplification yielded estimated nucleated cell counts. Sequenced by immunoSEQ multiplex PCR; TCRdb stores in-frame clones only, minus some. V and J calls and clone size are copied from that table; D and trimming were computed from the DNA. The sample shows 200,000 to 250,000 clones, 60% to 85% of them seen only once. Trimming removed 1 base from V and 0 bases from J, with 7 bases in between. This CDR3 is 16 amino acids long. Germline CDR1 and CDR2: LNHDA and SQIVND (reference sequence). This receptor was identified in a woman in her 70s with acute or convalescent COVID-19. The source material was peripheral blood. The genes are TRBV19 and TRBJ2-6; a possible D gene is TRBD2 (6 bases). The CDR3: CASSIVGGSGANVLTF. DNA of the CDR3: TGTGCCAGTAGTATAGTCGGGGGCTCTGGGGCCAACGTCCTGACTTTC.